This TCR beta chain was identified during a study of blood T cells in healthy people across ages. Broader study findings: Not knowing donor CMV status may have confounded expanded clonotype changes. Any conclusive comparison of naive versus antigen-experienced cells was prevented by using unsorted PBMCs. Diversity was estimated from one million T cells, and these estimates were considered underestimates.

Then a second PCR, running roughly 7 to 11 cycles, was carried out with a sample-barcoded 5' primer and a J-beta primer mix. MiXCR, run by TCRdb on the 5' RACE reads, gives a single entry per CDR3 protein. The sample has approximately 830,000 distinct CDR3 sequences, approximately 65% seen once. The table lists this clonotype with a few counts. Its antigen is unidentified. The CDR3 sequence is 12 residues long. V was clipped by 2 bases and J by 6 bases, with 8 bases between them. CDR1 is SEHNR, CDR2 FQNEAQ, per germline (reference sequence). The chain is built from TRBV7-9 and TRBJ2-7; no definite D call. Sequenced material: blood. The source of this sequence is a man aged 25 to 40 in good health. CDR3 sequence reads: CASSLLGFEQYF. CDR3 coding DNA: TGTGCCAGCAGCTTATTGGGGTTCGAGCAGTACTTC. Full variable domain (missing parts from reference TRBV7-9 and TRBJ2-7): DTGVSQNPRHKITKRGQNVTFRCDPISEHNRLYWYRQTLGQGPEFLTYFQNEAQLEKSRLLSDRFSAERPKGSFSTLEIQRTEQGDSAMYLCASSLLGFEQYFGPGTRLTVT.